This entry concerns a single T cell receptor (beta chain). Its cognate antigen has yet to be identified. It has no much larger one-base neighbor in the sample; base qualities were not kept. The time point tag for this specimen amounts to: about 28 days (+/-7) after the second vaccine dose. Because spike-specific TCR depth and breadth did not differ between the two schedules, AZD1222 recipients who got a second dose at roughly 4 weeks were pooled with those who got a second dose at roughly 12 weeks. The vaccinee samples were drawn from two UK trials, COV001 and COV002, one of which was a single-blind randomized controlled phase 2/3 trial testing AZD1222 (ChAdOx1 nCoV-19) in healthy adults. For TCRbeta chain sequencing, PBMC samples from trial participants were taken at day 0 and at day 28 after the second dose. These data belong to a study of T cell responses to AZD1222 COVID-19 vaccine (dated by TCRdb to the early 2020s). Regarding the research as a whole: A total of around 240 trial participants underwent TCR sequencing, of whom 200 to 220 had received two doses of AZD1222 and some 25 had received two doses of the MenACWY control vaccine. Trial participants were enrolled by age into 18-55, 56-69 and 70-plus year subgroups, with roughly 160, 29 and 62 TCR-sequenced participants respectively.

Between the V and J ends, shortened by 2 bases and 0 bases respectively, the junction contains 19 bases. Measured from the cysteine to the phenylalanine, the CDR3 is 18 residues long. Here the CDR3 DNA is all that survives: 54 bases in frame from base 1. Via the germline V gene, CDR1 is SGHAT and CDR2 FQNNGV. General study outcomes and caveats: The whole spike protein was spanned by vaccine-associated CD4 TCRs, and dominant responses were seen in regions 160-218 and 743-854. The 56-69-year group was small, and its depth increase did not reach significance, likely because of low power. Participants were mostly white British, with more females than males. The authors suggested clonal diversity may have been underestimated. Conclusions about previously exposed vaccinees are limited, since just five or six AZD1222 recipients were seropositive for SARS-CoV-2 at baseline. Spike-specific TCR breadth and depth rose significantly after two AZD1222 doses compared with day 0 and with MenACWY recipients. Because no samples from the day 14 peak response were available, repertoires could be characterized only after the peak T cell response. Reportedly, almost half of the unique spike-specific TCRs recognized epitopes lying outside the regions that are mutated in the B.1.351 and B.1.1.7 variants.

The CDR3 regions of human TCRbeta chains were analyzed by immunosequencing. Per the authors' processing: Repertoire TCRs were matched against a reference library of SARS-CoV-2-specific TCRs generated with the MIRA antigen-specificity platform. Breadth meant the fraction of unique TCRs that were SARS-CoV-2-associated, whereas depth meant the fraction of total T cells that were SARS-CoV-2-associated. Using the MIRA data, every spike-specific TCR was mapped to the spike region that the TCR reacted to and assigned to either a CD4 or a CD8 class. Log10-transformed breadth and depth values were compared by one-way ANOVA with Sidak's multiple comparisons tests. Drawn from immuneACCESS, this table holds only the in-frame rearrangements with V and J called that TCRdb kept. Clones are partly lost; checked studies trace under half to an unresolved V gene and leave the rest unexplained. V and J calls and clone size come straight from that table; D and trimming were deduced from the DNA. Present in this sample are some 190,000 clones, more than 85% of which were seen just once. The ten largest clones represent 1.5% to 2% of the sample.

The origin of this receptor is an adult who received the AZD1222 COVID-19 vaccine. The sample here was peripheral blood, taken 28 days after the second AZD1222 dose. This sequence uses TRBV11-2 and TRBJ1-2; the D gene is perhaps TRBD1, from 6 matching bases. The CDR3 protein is CASSLLVATGRANYGYTF. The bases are TGTGCCAGCAGCTTATTAGTGGCGACAGGACGAGCTAACTATGGCTACACCTTC.